Sequencing of this T cell receptor (beta chain) was carried out in a study of spatial heterogeneity in lung cancer. As for the study in general: Unique TCR and UMI combinations averaged more than ten appearances each in raw reads.

The time point was: sample taken at primary tumor resection. The input material, whole RNA from tumor, nontumor lung or frozen PBMC, was sequenced unsorted. The V end was cut by 4 bases, the J end by 3 bases, with 13 bases between. Germline CDR1 is SNHLY and CDR2 is FYNNEI. The CDR3 is 15 residues long. Unique molecular identifiers tagged every individual TCR cDNA molecule. TCRdb ran MiXCR on the 5' RACE reads and lists one entry per CDR3 protein. The sample lists 45,000 or so distinct CDR3 sequences, about 12% occurring once. This clonotype has a handful of counts. No antigen is known for it. Study-wide findings and caveats: Compared with follow-up, resection was when ubiquitous expanded tumor TCRs appeared in blood more.

The rearrangement uses TRBV2 and TRBJ2-1, with D possibly TRBD2 on 7 matching bases. This receptor was obtained from a female donor with early-stage non-small cell lung cancer. The material sequenced was PBMCs, taken at surgery. The CDR3 protein is CASSGTGGNYNEQFF. The CDR3, as DNA: TGTGCCAGCAGTGGTACGGGGGGCAACTACAATGAGCAGTTCTTC.